This entry lists 15 T cell receptor beta chains sequenced from one sample in a study of PD-L1 blockade in urothelial cancer. Produced via immunoSEQ multiplex PCR; TCRdb's table is partial and in-frame only. The table includes 100,000 or so clones, approximately 91% detected once. Sequenced material: PBMCs, taken around atezolizumab (anti-PD-L1) treatment. The receptors come from an elderly woman with urothelial cancer.

CDR3 DNA: TGCGCCAGCAGTGAGTCGAGGGGGTTAGGACCGCAGTTCTTC. Protein sequence: CASSESRGLGPQFF. V gene TRBV10-2 combines with J gene TRBJ2-1; TRBD1 might be the D (6 bases). Per the germline V gene, CDR1 is WSHSY and CDR2 is SAAADI. With 0 bases removed from V and 12 bases from J, the gap between germline ends came to 15 bases. The length of the CDR3 is 14 residues.

The chain employs TRBV5-1 and TRBJ2-2; the match to TRBD2 covers 11 bases. J gave up 3 bases and V 4 bases, and 2 bases lay outside the gene matches. The CDR3 is made up of 15 amino acids. Germline lookup yields CDR1 SGHRS and CDR2 YFSETQ. In DNA form, the CDR3 reads TGCGCCAGCAGCGAGGGACTAGCGGACACCGGGGAGCTGTTTTTT. This encodes CASSEGLADTGELFF.

The chain has TRBV5-1 and TRBJ1-4; D is possibly TRBD1 (6 bases). The V gene lost 3 bases and the J gene lost 4 bases, with 10 bases spanning the gap. CDR1 and CDR2 (germline): SGHRS, YFSETQ. The CDR3 is made up of 14 amino acids. The CDR3 nucleotides read TGCGCCAGCAGCTCGCAGGGGAATAATGAAAAACTGTTTTTT. Protein sequence: CASSSQGNNEKLFF.

This clone came up once. Here the CDR3 reads CASSLVSGSGNTIYF. The CDR3 DNA follows: TGTGCCAGCAGCTTAGTGTCAGGGTCTGGAAACACCATATATTTT. The V call is TRBV7-2, the J call TRBJ1-3; a possible D gene is TRBD1 (5 bases). Trimming cost V 1 base and J 1 base, with 8 bases left between them. The CDR3 loop spans 15 amino acids. Germline CDR1 reads SGHTA; CDR2 reads FQGNSA.

V is TRBV18 and J is TRBJ1-5, with D tentatively TRBD1 (6 bases). CDR1 is KGHSH, CDR2 LQKENI, per germline. This CDR3 has 16 amino acids. Trimming pared 6 bases from V and 0 bases from J, leaving 15 bases between. The DNA of the CDR3 is TGTGCCAGCTCCGTTACAGGGTCGTCTAGCAATCAGCCCCAGCATTTT. Translation gives CASSVTGSSSNQPQHF.

The V call is TRBV5-4, the J call TRBJ2-7; 11 nucleotides agree with TRBD2. The CDR3 is 15 amino acids. With V trimmed by 5 bases and J by 0 bases, 4 bases remained unmatched. Per germline, CDR1 SGHNT and CDR2 YYREEE (reference sequence). In DNA form, the CDR3 reads TGTGCCAGCAGACCGGGACTAGCGGACTCCTACGAGCAGTACTTC. Protein: CASRPGLADSYEQYF. Using reference TRBV5-4 and TRBJ2-7 for the parts outside the CDR3, the full variable domain is ETGVTQSPTHLIKTRGQQVTLRCSSQSGHNTVSWYQQALGQGPQFIFQYYREEENGRGNFPPRFSGLQFPNYSSELNVNALELDDSALYLCASRPGLADSYEQYFGPGTRLTVT.

This clone was observed a single time. CDR3 DNA sequence: TGTGCCAGCAGCAAACAGGGGGCCTACGAGCAGTACTTC. Translated: CASSKQGAYEQYF. The J gene is TRBJ2-7, the V gene TRBV2; 8 bases line up with TRBD1. The CDR3 is made up of 13 amino acids. V dropped 6 bases and J dropped 2; count of bases not matched to a gene: 3. Germline V gives CDR1 SNHLY, CDR2 FYNNEI.

This clone appeared a few times. The chain employs TRBV11-2 and TRBJ2-7; no clear D gene. Germline V gives CDR1 SGHAT, CDR2 FQNNGV. The CDR3 is 14 amino acids. V dropped 2 bases and J dropped 3 bases, with 11 bases sitting between them. The CDR3 loop reads CASSLNFLIYEQYF. In DNA form, the CDR3 reads TGTGCCAGCAGCTTAAACTTCCTAATCTACGAGCAGTACTTC.

V and J are TRBV18 and TRBJ2-5; D not resolved. The CDR3 is 11 amino acids. Trimming shortened V by 6 bases and J by 2 bases, and 4 bases separated the two germline ends. Germline lookup yields CDR1 KGHSH and CDR2 LQKENI. CDR3 protein: CASSQQETQYF. CDR3 bases: TGTGCCAGCTCCCAACAAGAGACCCAGTACTTC.

The J gene is TRBJ2-1, the V gene TRBV9; the D gene is possibly TRBD2 (5 bases). Trimming shortened V by 2 bases and J by 0 bases, and 9 bases separated the two germline ends. Per germline, CDR1 SGDLS and CDR2 YYNGEE. This CDR3 contains 15 residues. CDR3 region: CASSVGSDSYNEQFF. The CDR3 coding sequence is TGTGCCAGCAGCGTTGGGAGCGACTCCTACAATGAGCAGTTCTTC.

The chain recombines TRBV2 with TRBJ1-5, with 8 bases lining up with TRBD1. Germline CDR1 and CDR2: SNHLY and FYNNEI. V was clipped by 5 bases and J by 2 bases; unmatched bases: 5. The CDR3 has 15 residues. The CDR3 sequence is CASSRDRGRNQPQHF. The DNA for the CDR3 is TGTGCCAGCAGTCGAGACAGGGGTCGCAATCAGCCCCAGCATTTT. Full variable domain (outside the CDR3, taken from reference TRBV2 and TRBJ1-5): EPEVTQTPSHQVTQMGQEVILRCVPISNHLYFYWYRQILGQKVEFLVSFYNNEISEKSEIFDDQFSVERPDGSNFTLKIRSTKLEDSAMYFCASSRDRGRNQPQHFGDGTRLSIL.

The rearrangement joins TRBV19 to TRBJ2-1, with 10 positions matching TRBD2. The germline V gene encodes CDR1 LNHDA and CDR2 SQIVND (reference sequence). This CDR3 region has 16 residues. Germline trimming cut 5 bases from V and 6 bases from J; bases unmatched to any gene: 10. The CDR3 loop reads CASSSYERTSGNEQFF. In DNA, the CDR3 is TGTGCCAGTAGTTCCTATGAAAGGACTAGCGGCAATGAGCAGTTCTTC.

The gene calls are TRBV15 and TRBJ1-4; D perhaps matches TRBD1 (6 bases). The CDR3 runs to 15 residues. Trimming stripped 5 bases from V and 3 bases from J, with 13 bases between. Germline loops: CDR1 LNHNV, CDR2 YYDKDF (reference sequence). The CDR3 nucleotides read TGTGCCACCAGCCAAAACAGGGTGGCTAATGAAAAACTGTTTTTT. Translation: CATSQNRVANEKLFF.

Concerning this clone: One end of the junction varies from germline; a read error may be responsible. The rearrangement joins TRBV11-2 to TRBJ1-1; 7 nucleotides agree with TRBD1. The germline V gene has CDR1 SGHAT and CDR2 FQNNGV. The length of the CDR3 is 9 residues. CDR3 DNA sequence: TGTGCCAGCAGCCAAACAGGGGCCTTT. Translating it yields CASSQTGAF.

Only a few counts were recorded for this clone. The CDR3, as DNA: TGCAGTGCTACCAGCGGGAATGAGCAGTTCTTC. This sequence encodes CSATSGNEQFF. V is TRBV20-1 and J is TRBJ2-1; D is perhaps TRBD2 (6 bases). The germline V and J ends were trimmed by 4 bases and 7 bases, with 8 bases remaining between them. Germline lookup yields CDR1 DFQATT and CDR2 SNEGSKA (reference sequence). This CDR3 has 11 amino acids.